The rows below give T cell receptor beta chains drawn from one sample of a study of CXCR3-negative and CXCR3-positive naive CD8 T cells. TCRdb re-called the 5' RACE reads and gives one entry per CDR3 protein, without DNA. Its listing shows around 50,000 distinct CDR3 sequences. Sequenced sample: naive CXCR3- CD8+ T cells from blood. The source of these receptors is a human donor in good health. Some clones in this sample may be carry-over from other donors' samples. Both conserved end residues are part of each CDR3. Fields, in order: CDR3 protein, clone size, J gene, CDR3 length, V gene. Clone size is given for some rows only: seen once, a few or many times, or a class if the clone is expanded.

cdr3_aa: CASSYTSGRMWGTDTQYF
clone_size: NA
j_call: TRBJ2-3
cdr3_length: 18
v_call: TRBV7-9

cdr3_aa: CASSQGEAGELFF
clone_size: NA
j_call: TRBJ2-2
cdr3_length: 13
v_call: TRBV4-1

cdr3_aa: CASSLTGTTTYEQYF
clone_size: NA
j_call: TRBJ2-7
cdr3_length: 15
v_call: TRBV28

cdr3_aa: CASSPREGGANYGYTF
clone_size: NA
j_call: TRBJ1-2
cdr3_length: 16
v_call: TRBV7-9

cdr3_aa: CASSLGGRDEQYF
clone_size: NA
j_call: TRBJ2-7
cdr3_length: 13
v_call: TRBV7-2

cdr3_aa: CASSLGTSTNF
clone_size: NA
j_call: TRBJ1-6
cdr3_length: 11
v_call: TRBV5-6

cdr3_aa: CASNGAGSYNEQFF
clone_size: NA
j_call: TRBJ2-1
cdr3_length: 14
v_call: TRBV2

cdr3_aa: CASSFPKQGPNTEAFF
clone_size: NA
j_call: TRBJ1-1
cdr3_length: 16
v_call: TRBV28

cdr3_aa: CSVDRGGETQYF
clone_size: NA
j_call: TRBJ2-5
cdr3_length: 12
v_call: TRBV29-1

cdr3_aa: CASSWSSVYEQYF
clone_size: NA
j_call: TRBJ2-7
cdr3_length: 13
v_call: TRBV6-2/TRBV6-3

cdr3_aa: CASDEGNEQFF
clone_size: NA
j_call: TRBJ2-1
cdr3_length: 11
v_call: TRBV28

cdr3_aa: CASSSPGGWGTQYF
clone_size: NA
j_call: TRBJ2-5
cdr3_length: 14
v_call: TRBV28

cdr3_aa: CASRLRTANTGELFF
clone_size: NA
j_call: TRBJ2-2
cdr3_length: 15
v_call: TRBV19

cdr3_aa: CASSLYSGRAYNEQFF
clone_size: NA
j_call: TRBJ2-1
cdr3_length: 16
v_call: TRBV18

cdr3_aa: CASSQESGRVAKNIQYF
clone_size: NA
j_call: TRBJ2-4
cdr3_length: 17
v_call: TRBV3-1

cdr3_aa: CASSPPDGPFEQYF
clone_size: NA
j_call: TRBJ2-7
cdr3_length: 14
v_call: TRBV12-3/TRBV12-4

cdr3_aa: CASTQAGVNNEQFF
clone_size: NA
j_call: TRBJ2-1
cdr3_length: 14
v_call: TRBV28

cdr3_aa: CASSLSGGSTDTQYF
clone_size: NA
j_call: TRBJ2-3
cdr3_length: 15
v_call: TRBV7-7

cdr3_aa: CSARDSRGAQDEQYF
clone_size: NA
j_call: TRBJ2-7
cdr3_length: 15
v_call: TRBV20-1

cdr3_aa: CSARLFQETQYF
clone_size: NA
j_call: TRBJ2-5
cdr3_length: 12
v_call: TRBV29-1

cdr3_aa: CSAEGKTPGYTF
clone_size: NA
j_call: TRBJ1-2
cdr3_length: 12
v_call: TRBV20-1

cdr3_aa: CASSQVRDGTSYNEQFF
clone_size: NA
j_call: TRBJ2-1
cdr3_length: 17
v_call: TRBV4-3

cdr3_aa: CASSAGLAGVEQFF
clone_size: NA
j_call: TRBJ2-1
cdr3_length: 14
v_call: TRBV7-3

cdr3_aa: CASSNPGRANYGYTF
clone_size: NA
j_call: TRBJ1-2
cdr3_length: 15
v_call: TRBV6-2/TRBV6-3

cdr3_aa: CASSHLAWGPNEQFF
clone_size: NA
j_call: TRBJ2-1
cdr3_length: 15
v_call: TRBV11-2

cdr3_aa: CASSFLGGAEAFF
clone_size: NA
j_call: TRBJ1-1
cdr3_length: 13
v_call: TRBV7-6

cdr3_aa: CSVRDTFYEQYF
clone_size: NA
j_call: TRBJ2-7
cdr3_length: 12
v_call: TRBV29-1

cdr3_aa: CASSLSGLAGVSTDTQYF
clone_size: NA
j_call: TRBJ2-3
cdr3_length: 18
v_call: TRBV28

cdr3_aa: CASSPRGWAFPEAFF
clone_size: NA
j_call: TRBJ1-1
cdr3_length: 15
v_call: TRBV4-1

cdr3_aa: CASSPMKGAQTPGEQFF
clone_size: NA
j_call: TRBJ2-1
cdr3_length: 17
v_call: TRBV27

cdr3_aa: CATSEGRGGKKTQYF
clone_size: NA
j_call: TRBJ2-5
cdr3_length: 15
v_call: TRBV24-1

cdr3_aa: CASSIDRTRGSHQPQHF
clone_size: NA
j_call: TRBJ1-5
cdr3_length: 17
v_call: TRBV19

cdr3_aa: CASTVETGALETQYF
clone_size: medium-sized
j_call: TRBJ2-5
cdr3_length: 15
v_call: TRBV7-6

cdr3_aa: CASSLWGQSNSPLHF
clone_size: NA
j_call: TRBJ1-6
cdr3_length: 15
v_call: TRBV6-5

cdr3_aa: CARSQRGDYEQYF
clone_size: NA
j_call: TRBJ2-7
cdr3_length: 13
v_call: TRBV4-2

cdr3_aa: CASSQAVITDTQYF
clone_size: NA
j_call: TRBJ2-3
cdr3_length: 14
v_call: TRBV4-1

cdr3_aa: CASSQVTNEKLFF
clone_size: NA
j_call: TRBJ1-4
cdr3_length: 13
v_call: TRBV14

cdr3_aa: CASSQERLADYEQYF
clone_size: NA
j_call: TRBJ2-7
cdr3_length: 15
v_call: TRBV4-1

cdr3_aa: CSVDLDPEQETQYF
clone_size: medium-sized
j_call: TRBJ2-5
cdr3_length: 14
v_call: TRBV29-1

cdr3_aa: CASTPGGTREQFF
clone_size: NA
j_call: TRBJ2-1
cdr3_length: 13
v_call: TRBV6-5

cdr3_aa: CSVDQGARTEAFF
clone_size: NA
j_call: TRBJ1-1
cdr3_length: 13
v_call: TRBV29-1

cdr3_aa: CASSQEDIGTGDQIYEQYF
clone_size: NA
j_call: TRBJ2-7
cdr3_length: 19
v_call: TRBV4-1

cdr3_aa: CASSGARQGEWTEAFF
clone_size: NA
j_call: TRBJ1-1
cdr3_length: 16
v_call: TRBV2

cdr3_aa: CASRALPGDEQFF
clone_size: NA
j_call: TRBJ2-1
cdr3_length: 13
v_call: TRBV7-2

cdr3_aa: CASSTSGGQAFF
clone_size: NA
j_call: TRBJ1-1
cdr3_length: 12
v_call: TRBV7-9

cdr3_aa: CASSEAGGGYEQYF
clone_size: NA
j_call: TRBJ2-7
cdr3_length: 14
v_call: TRBV25-1

cdr3_aa: CASSLRQGGFTDTQYF
clone_size: NA
j_call: TRBJ2-3
cdr3_length: 16
v_call: TRBV18

cdr3_aa: CASSLVGNGGTEAFF
clone_size: NA
j_call: TRBJ1-1
cdr3_length: 15
v_call: TRBV5-5

cdr3_aa: CSVTGPETQYF
clone_size: NA
j_call: TRBJ2-5
cdr3_length: 11
v_call: TRBV29-1

cdr3_aa: CASSPPDDEQFF
clone_size: NA
j_call: TRBJ2-1
cdr3_length: 12
v_call: TRBV28

cdr3_aa: CATSRDLSIYNEQFF
clone_size: NA
j_call: TRBJ2-1
cdr3_length: 15
v_call: TRBV15